Presented here are 22 T cell receptor beta chains from one specimen sequenced in a study of a mutant IDH1 vaccine in newly diagnosed glioma. Their cognate antigens are unknown. Time point defined: week 11, during vaccination. In every dose of vaccine, 300 ug of mutant IDH1 20-mer peptide was given alongside topical imiquimod. Measured with immunoSEQ multiplex PCR; TCRdb has only the in-frame clones, and not every one. The sample includes 45,000 to 65,000 clones, roughly nine tenths of them seen just once. The sequencing here drew on PBMCs, taken from a glioma patient whose treatment included an IDH1 peptide vaccine. All receptors come from a man aged 50-60 years with glioma.

V gene TRBV7-6 combines with J gene TRBJ2-7, with 8 bases identical to TRBD1. CDR1 and CDR2 from the germline V gene are SGHVS and FNYEAQ. This CDR3 is built from 15 residues. Unmatched junction bases numbered 5, after V lost 1 base and J lost 3 bases. The CDR3 DNA is TGTGCCAGCAGCTTAGTTGGACAGGGAAACTACGAGCAGTACTTC. Encoded protein: CASSLVGQGNYEQYF.

This clone was recorded a few times. The chain links TRBV7-8 to TRBJ1-4; D gene uncertain. Germline V CDR1 and CDR2: SGHVS, FQNEAQ. With 1 base removed from V and 8 bases from J, the gap between germline ends came to 14 bases. There are 15 residues in the CDR3. CDR3 sequence reads: CASSLGRREPEKLFF. In DNA, the CDR3 is TGTGCCAGCAGCTTAGGAAGGCGCGAACCAGAAAAACTGTTTTTT. The variable domain in full, completed from reference TRBV7-8 and TRBJ1-4, reads GAGVSQSPRYKVAKRGQDVALRCDPISGHVSLFWYQQALGQGPEFLTYFQNEAQLDKSGLPSDRFFAERPEGSVSTLKIQRTQQEDSAVYLCASSLGRREPEKLFFGSGTQLSVL.

This clone was recorded only once. V gene TRBV5-6 combines with J gene TRBJ1-5; D remains ambiguous. The ends were cut back, 0 bases at V and 3 bases at J, with 4 bases in the middle. This CDR3 has 13 amino acids. Looked up from germline, CDR1 is SGHDT and CDR2 is YYEEEE. The chain's CDR3 is CASSLGYNQPQHF. As DNA, the CDR3 is TGTGCCAGCAGCTTGGGTTACAATCAGCCCCAGCATTTT.

The count of this clone is one. This sequence joins TRBV5-6 and TRBJ2-3, with 9 bases lining up with TRBD2. With V trimmed by 4 bases and J by 7 bases, 13 bases remained unmatched. Germline CDR1 SGHDT, CDR2 YYEEEE. The CDR3 length is 16 residues. CDR3 in DNA: TGTGCCAGCAGCCCTCGTGGCGGGAGGGCCTTAAATACGCAGTATTTT. Protein product: CASSPRGGRALNTQYF.

The rearrangement joins TRBV25-1 to TRBJ2-5; no definite D call. Between the trimmed V and J ends, which lost 6 bases and 5 bases, there was a span of 13 bases. The CDR3 runs to 13 residues. Germline V gene data show CDR1 as MGHDK and CDR2 as SYGVNS. The CDR3: CASRPDWRETQYF. DNA of the CDR3: TGTGCCAGCAGACCCGACTGGCGGGAGACCCAGTACTTC.

This clone was picked up a small number of times. This chain uses TRBV11-2 with TRBJ2-3, with 8 nucleotides matching TRBD2. In germline, CDR1 is SGHAT, CDR2 FQNNGV. The V segment lost 1 base and the J segment 0 bases; nucleotides outside the gene matches: 9. There are 18 residues in the CDR3. The CDR3 sequence is CASSLGYASGRSTDTQYF. DNA of the CDR3: TGTGCCAGCAGCTTAGGATACGCTAGCGGGCGGAGCACAGATACGCAGTATTTT.

The CDR3: CAWRGQGYSPLHF. CDR3 DNA: TGTGCCTGGAGGGGGCAGGGGTATTCACCCCTCCACTTT. The chain links TRBV30 to TRBJ1-6, with a tentative D call TRBD1 (6 bases). This CDR3 is 13 amino acids long. Trimming removed 3 bases from V and 8 bases from J, with 11 bases in between. CDR1 is GTSNPN and CDR2 is SVGIG in the germline V gene (reference sequence). The whole variable domain, filled in from reference TRBV30 and TRBJ1-6, reads SQTIHQWPATLVQPVGSPLSLECTVEGTSNPNLYWYRQAAGRGLQLLFYSVGIGQISSEVPQNLSASRPQDRQFILSSKKLLLSDSGFYLCAWRGQGYSPLHFGNGTRLTVT.

The chain has TRBV19 and TRBJ2-5; TRBD2 aligns across 16 bases. The J segment lost 4 bases and the V segment lost 6 bases, leaving 8 bases of the junction unmatched. The CDR3 covers 17 residues. Germline CDR1 reads LNHDA; CDR2 reads SQIVND (reference sequence). The DNA of the CDR3 is TGTGCCAGTAGCGCGGGACTAGCGGGGGGGTCGGGAGAGACCCAGTACTTC. It translates to CASSAGLAGGSGETQYF. The full variable domain, its missing parts supplied by reference TRBV19 and TRBJ2-5, is DGGITQSPKYLFRKEGQNVTLSCEQNLNHDAMYWYRQDPGQGLRLIYYSQIVNDFQKGDIAEGYSVSREKKESFPLTVTSAQKNPTAFYLCASSAGLAGGSGETQYFGPGTRLLVL.

This clone was seen a few times. Other nucleotide sequences in the sample specify the same CDR3. The J gene is TRBJ1-2, the V gene TRBV29-1, with D hard to call. V was trimmed by 2 bases and J by 2 bases, leaving 9 bases between them. The CDR3 runs to 13 residues. CDR1 SQVTM and CDR2 ANQGSEA come from the germline V gene. The CDR3 here is CSVEQTRNYGYTF. The CDR3 nucleotides read TGCAGCGTTGAACAGACTCGGAACTATGGCTACACCTTC.

J is TRBJ2-1 and V is TRBV15; D is ambiguous. This CDR3 spans 13 amino acids. Germline lookup yields CDR1 LNHNV and CDR2 YYDKDF (reference sequence). V shed 8 bases and J shed 8 bases, with 16 bases lying between them. This CDR3 reads CATLPLNGYEQFF. The DNA of the CDR3 is TGTGCCACCCTACCCCTAAACGGGTATGAGCAGTTCTTC.

This chain connects TRBV5-6 to TRBJ1-4; TRBD1 might be the D (6 bases). Germline-derived CDR1 and CDR2 are SGHDT and YYEEEE. Trimming cost V 1 base and J 8 bases, with 18 bases left between them. The CDR3 loop spans 16 amino acids. CDR3 loop: CASSLSWTEELEKLFF. DNA for the CDR3: TGTGCCAGCAGCTTGTCATGGACAGAGGAACTGGAAAAACTGTTTTTT. The full variable domain, rest sourced from reference TRBV5-6 and TRBJ1-4, is DAGVTQSPTHLIKTRGQQVTLRCSPKSGHDTVSWYQQALGQGPQFIFQYYEEEERQRGNFPDRFSGHQFPNYSSELNVNALLLGDSALYLCASSLSWTEELEKLFFGSGTQLSVL.

J is TRBJ2-7 and V is TRBV19; 7 bases line up with TRBD1. This CDR3 is built from 14 residues. CDR1 and CDR2 (germline): LNHDA, SQIVND (reference sequence). Trimming took 9 bases from V and 1 from J; bases not matched to a gene: 9. The chain's CDR3 is CASSDRVRSYEQYF. Here the CDR3 DNA reads TGTGCCAGCTCCGACAGGGTTCGTTCCTACGAGCAGTACTTC.

The chain links TRBV14 to TRBJ1-6; no clear D gene. This CDR3 region has 15 residues. Germline V gene data show CDR1 as SGHDN and CDR2 as FVKESK. V lost 2 bases and J 7 bases, leaving 12 bases between the germline ends. CDR3 in amino acids: CASSQQGMRNSPLHF. Written as DNA, the CDR3 is TGTGCCAGCAGCCAACAAGGGATGCGGAATTCACCCCTCCACTTT.

V and J are TRBV7-9 and TRBJ2-1; D is unclear. Trimming shortened V by 4 bases and J by 6 bases, and 19 bases separated the two germline ends. CDR3 size: 16 residues. Germline CDR1 and CDR2: SEHNR and FQNEAQ (reference sequence). Here the CDR3 DNA reads TGTGCCAGCAGCTACACCGCGGCCAGGTCCCCCAATGAGCAGTTCTTC. It encodes CASSYTAARSPNEQFF.

This sequence joins TRBV12-5 and TRBJ2-1, with D perhaps assigned TRBD1 or TRBD2 (5 bases each). Per germline, CDR1 LGHNT and CDR2 FRNRAP. The CDR3 extends over 14 amino acids. V was shortened by 5 bases and J by 8 bases, with 16 bases between the two germline ends. CDR3 loop: CASGGPRGRDEQFF. DNA for the CDR3: TGTGCTAGTGGTGGGCCGAGGGGTCGCGATGAGCAGTTCTTC.

The chain uses TRBV19 and TRBJ1-4, with D possibly being TRBD1 (5 bases). From germline, CDR1 is LNHDA and CDR2 SQIVND (reference sequence). The CDR3 spans 13 residues. With 3 bases removed from V and 7 bases from J, the gap between germline ends came to 9 bases. The CDR3 coding sequence is TGTGCCAGTAGTATGGGGGAGATTGAAAAACTGTTTTTT. Residues: CASSMGEIEKLFF.

This clone was counted a single time. This CDR3 is CASSSWIVGETQYF. DNA of the CDR3: TGTGCCAGCAGCTCCTGGATAGTGGGGGAGACCCAGTACTTC. This chain links TRBV13 with TRBJ2-5, with D unresolved. V was shortened by 4 bases and J by 5 bases, with 14 bases between the two germline ends. The V gene's germline CDR1 is PRHDT and CDR2 FYEKMQ (reference sequence). The CDR3 totals 14 residues.

The chain employs TRBV30 and TRBJ1-5; 7 bases fit TRBD1. CDR1 and CDR2 from the germline V gene are GTSNPN and SVGIG (reference sequence). The CDR3 totals 12 residues. J lost 3 bases, V lost 6 bases, and 2 bases had no gene match. CDR3 bases: TGTGCCTGTGACAGGGACAATCAGCCCCAGCATTTT. Its protein is CACDRDNQPQHF.

CDR3 nucleotide sequence: TGCGCCAGCAGCGGGACTAGCAGAGAGACCCAGTACTTC. This sequence encodes CASSGTSRETQYF. The chain joins TRBV5-1 to TRBJ2-5, with 9 positions matching TRBD2. V shed 4 bases and J 4 bases; nucleotides not matched to a gene: 2. Germline V gives CDR1 SGHRS, CDR2 YFSETQ. The CDR3 runs to 13 residues.

In DNA, the CDR3 is TGTGCCATCAGTCGGACTAGCGGGGGTTCATCCACAGATACGCAGTATTTT. Amino acid sequence: CAISRTSGGSSTDTQYF. The chain links TRBV10-3 to TRBJ2-3; 13 positions match TRBD2. The ends lost 5 bases at V and 2 bases at J; junction bases unmatched: 7. The V gene's germline CDR1 is ENHRY and CDR2 SYGVKD. CDR3 size: 17 residues.

J is TRBJ2-7 and V is TRBV2, with 9 bases that match TRBD2. Trimming removed 4 bases from V and 4 bases from J; junction bases left unmatched: 5. CDR1 and CDR2 from the germline V gene are SNHLY and FYNNEI. CDR3 length: 14 amino acids. The CDR3 sequence: CASSGGGRAYEQYF. The CDR3 DNA reads as TGTGCCAGCAGTGGGGGCGGGAGGGCATACGAGCAGTACTTC.

The rearrangement uses TRBV6-5 and TRBJ1-2, with 8 bases fitting TRBD1. The CDR3 is 13 residues long. Germline lookup yields CDR1 MNHEY and CDR2 SVGAGI. Losses at the gene ends were 6 bases for V and 6 bases for J; bases not matched to a gene: 6. The CDR3 DNA sequence: TGTGCCAGCAGACGGACAGGGTGGGATGGCTACACCTTC. It encodes CASRRTGWDGYTF.